The 6 T cell receptor beta chains reported below all come from one sample, sequenced in a study of OX40 agonist ivuxolimab in advanced cancers. The assay was immunoSEQ multiplex PCR, and TCRdb's table has in-frame clones only and misses some. The sample includes about 74,000 clones, roughly 83% of them seen just once. Sequenced here: CD4+ or CD8+ T cells sorted from blood, sampled in a trial of the OX40 agonist ivuxolimab. The receptors here all came from an adult with an advanced solid tumor such as melanoma, head and neck, liver or kidney cancer.

The rearrangement uses TRBV5-1 and TRBJ1-1; 8 bases are a match to TRBD1. V was clipped by 0 bases and J by 7 bases; unmatched bases: 8. The CDR3 consists of 15 residues. Germline-derived CDR1 and CDR2 are SGHRS and YFSETQ. Here the CDR3 reads CASSLDGQGGGEAFF. The CDR3 region has the DNA TGCGCCAGCAGCTTGGACGGACAGGGCGGAGGTGAAGCTTTCTTT.

V usage is TRBV7-2 and J usage is TRBJ1-3; D is undetermined. Germline values: CDR1 SGHTA, CDR2 FQGNSA. Deletions cut 1 base from V and 4 bases from J, with 5 bases between. The CDR3 is made up of 13 amino acids. The CDR3 DNA is TGTGCCAGCAGCTTAGTTTCGGGAAACACCATATATTTT. Protein sequence: CASSLVSGNTIYF.

The rearrangement uses TRBV30 and TRBJ1-5; 9 nucleotides line up with TRBD1. The J segment lost 6 bases and the V segment lost 4 bases, leaving 4 bases of the junction unmatched. The CDR3 is made up of 13 amino acids. Germline CDR1 GTSNPN, CDR2 SVGIG (reference sequence). The CDR3 nucleotides are TGTGCCTGGAAGACAGGGGGGGGTCAGCCCCAGCATTTT. Translated, it gives CAWKTGGGQPQHF.

V usage is TRBV5-5 and J usage is TRBJ2-1; a weak D match, TRBD1 (6 bases). CDR3 length equals 18 residues. V was shortened by 0 bases and J by 0 bases, with 16 bases between the two germline ends. CDR1 and CDR2 (germline): SGHKS, YYEKEE (reference sequence). CDR3 DNA: TGTGCCAGCAGCTTGGGGGGAACAGGGTACGGCTCCTACAATGAGCAGTTCTTC. It specifies CASSLGGTGYGSYNEQFF.

The V gene is TRBV5-4, the J gene TRBJ1-1; D might be TRBD1 (6 bases). This CDR3 is 13 amino acids long. CDR1 is SGHNT and CDR2 is YYREEE in the germline V gene (reference sequence). Trimming left V 6 bases short and J 1 base short, with 10 bases between. The CDR3 DNA reads TGTGCCAGCACCGGGACACCGAACACTGAAGCTTTCTTT. This sequence encodes CASTGTPNTEAFF.

CDR3 sequence reads: CASSLTGALNEQYF. The DNA for the CDR3 is TGTGCCAGCAGCTTGACAGGGGCCCTGAACGAGCAGTACTTC. The rearrangement uses TRBV7-9 and TRBJ2-7; 8 nucleotides agree with TRBD1. The trim removed 3 bases at V and 5 bases at J, leaving 6 bases unmatched. Per the germline V gene, CDR1 is SEHNR and CDR2 is FQNEAQ (reference sequence). This CDR3 spans 14 amino acids.